This TCR beta chain was captured in a study of T-cell memory formation after mild COVID-19. This clonotype was picked up a small number of times. Germline V gives CDR1 MNHEY, CDR2 SMNVEV (reference sequence). Deletions cut 1 base from V and 6 bases from J, with 17 bases between. CDR3 size: 16 residues. Constant-segment primers served in 5'RACE that generated TCR alpha and TCR beta cDNA libraries bearing sample barcodes and UMIs. TCRdb processed the 5' RACE reads anew with MiXCR; each CDR3 protein has one entry. This repertoire shows around 340,000 distinct CDR3 sequences, about an eighth found once; its top ten account for about a fifth.

Sequencing was performed on PBMCs or a T cell subset sorted from them (not recorded which). V and J are TRBV27 and TRBJ2-3; D is unclear. The TCR sequence derives from a man between 18 and 29 years old who had mild COVID-19 (a few samples of this study predate the infection). Cell type and time point are not known. In DNA, the CDR3 is TGTGCCAGCAGTTTATTAGGCTCCGCACTTCTCGATACGCAGTATTTT. Translating it yields CASSLLGSALLDTQYF.